This record covers a single TCR beta chain. Antigen: not known. This record belongs to a study of OX40 agonist ivuxolimab in advanced cancers. Study-level results: Clonal expansion from baseline to week 6 occurred in both CD4+ and CD8+ T cells. Some nonresponders also had low normalized T-cell clonal expansion.

Produced via immunoSEQ multiplex PCR; TCRdb's table is partial and in-frame only. The data show tens of thousands of clones, with 86% seen just once and 3.5% to 5% held by the top ten. With 0 bases clipped from V and 2 bases from J, the junction kept 6 bases outside the gene matches. The germline CDR1 and CDR2 sequences are LNHNV and YYDKDF (reference sequence). The CDR3 consists of 16 residues. Patients had blood sampled at baseline and again on cycle 4 day 1 and cycle 7 day 1. The TCR sequence derives from an adult with an advanced solid tumor such as melanoma, head and neck, liver or kidney cancer. This specimen consisted of CD4+ or CD8+ T cells sorted from blood, obtained in a trial of the OX40 agonist ivuxolimab. V usage is TRBV15 and J usage is TRBJ2-5, with TRBD1 matching over 7 bases. The CDR3 region is CATSREGQLFQETQYF. As DNA, the CDR3 is TGTGCCACCAGCAGAGAGGGACAGCTTTTTCAAGAGACCCAGTACTTC.